The rows below give T cell receptor beta chains drawn from one sample of a study of T cell changes during pregnancy in multiple sclerosis. TCRdb's table, derived via immunoSEQ multiplex PCR, lists solely in-frame clones and lacks some. The profile shows around 40,000 clones, roughly 90% of them singletons. Here the sequenced sample was CD4+ T cells from peripheral blood mononuclear cells, taken before pregnancy. These receptors all come from a female donor with multiple sclerosis, enrolled in a pregnancy study. The CDR3 runs from the conserved cysteine through the conserved F or W. D genes are given only for firm matches. The size field is filled for only some rows; it gives once, few, many or a size class.

>TRBJ2-5|TRBV5-1|.|TRBD1
CASSQGQGGKTQYF
TGCGCCAGCAGCCAGGGACAGGGTGGGAAGACCCAGTACTTC
>TRBJ2-1|TRBV7-9|once|TRBD2
CASSLSVAGDNEQFF
TGTGCCAGCAGCTTATCCGTAGCGGGGGATAATGAGCAGTTCTTC
>TRBJ1-3|TRBV7-2|.|.
CASSWPGGLGGNTIYF
TGTGCCAGCAGCTGGCCCGGGGGGCTCGGGGGAAACACCATATATTTT
>TRBJ1-1|TRBV6-5|.|.
CASSYRARGTEAFF
TGTGCCAGCAGTTATCGCGCCCGGGGCACTGAAGCTTTCTTT
>TRBJ1-2|TRBV5-8|.|TRBD1
CASSRDRDSGYTF
TGTGCCAGCAGCCGAGACAGGGATTCTGGCTACACCTTC
>TRBJ2-3|TRBV5-3|once|.
CARSLRTSITDTQYF
TGTGCCAGAAGCTTGAGGACTTCGATCACAGATACGCAGTATTTT
>TRBJ2-7|TRBV29-1|.|.
CSVGETGPNSEQYF
TGCAGCGTTGGGGAGACAGGCCCTAACTCCGAGCAGTACTTC
>TRBJ1-1|TRBV10-3|.|.
CAISKDTLNTEAFF
TGTGCCATCAGTAAAGACACCCTGAACACTGAAGCTTTCTTT
>TRBJ2-5|TRBV29-1|.|.
CSVEDGQETQYF
TGCAGCGTTGAAGACGGGCAAGAGACCCAGTACTTC
>TRBJ1-1|TRBV5-1|.|.
CASSYGNTEAFF
TGCGCCAGCAGCTACGGTAACACTGAAGCTTTCTTT
>TRBJ2-3|TRBV7-3|.|.
CASSLMGRTDTQYF
TGTGCCAGCAGCTTAATGGGCAGGACTGATACGCAGTATTTT